The 32 T cell receptor beta chains below were found in one sample sequenced in a study of cytomegalovirus exposure and HLA in healthy donors. The PCR contained 60 Vbeta and 13 Jbeta primers. Profiling relied on immunoSEQ multiplex PCR, and the TCRdb table lists in-frame clones only, not all of them. The sample lists around 200,000 clones; around four fifths were seen once. Sequenced sample: PBMCs. The receptors stem from a woman between 45 and 65 years old in good health and CMV-seropositive.

V usage is TRBV7-2 and J usage is TRBJ1-4, with D hard to call. The CDR3 contains 15 residues. The V end lost 5 bases, the J end lost 4 bases, and 14 bases lay between the germline ends. Germline V lookup: CDR1 SGHTA, CDR2 FQGNSA. As DNA, the CDR3 is TGTGCCAGCAGCCCCGAGGGAAGAATTAATGAAAAACTGTTTTTT. This gives the protein CASSPEGRINEKLFF.

This chain connects TRBV5-6 to TRBJ2-5; no clear D. The J call is uncertain, as TRBJ2-7 better fits the DNA end. This CDR3 has 13 residues. Germline CDR1 and CDR2: SGHDT and YYEEEE. CDR3 in amino acids: CASSLGASYEQYF. The CDR3 DNA reads TGTGCCAGCAGCTTAGGAGCTTCCTACGAGCAGTACTTC.

The gene calls are TRBV6-6 and TRBJ2-3; a possible D gene is TRBD1 (6 bases). Trimming shortened V by 9 bases and J by 0 bases, and 10 bases separated the two germline ends. In germline, CDR1 is MNHNY, CDR2 SVGAGI (reference sequence). The CDR3 contains 13 residues. CDR3 loop: CASTGFSTDTQYF. Written as DNA, the CDR3 is TGTGCCAGTACAGGGTTTAGCACAGATACGCAGTATTTT.

The gene calls are TRBV7-8 and TRBJ1-5, with D tentatively TRBD1 (5 bases). The CDR3 loop spans 14 amino acids. The V gene's germline CDR1 is SGHVS and CDR2 FQNEAQ. Trimming cost V 0 bases and J 7 bases, with 10 bases left between them. CDR3 DNA: TGTGCCAGCAGCTTAGCGCAGGGATCACAGCCCCAGCATTTT. Amino acids: CASSLAQGSQPQHF.

The gene calls are TRBV18 and TRBJ2-7, with 10 nucleotides matching TRBD1. V gave up 8 bases and J gave up 1 base; unmatched junction bases: 8. The CDR3 contains 15 residues. Germline CDR1 and CDR2: KGHSH and LQKENI. The CDR3 region has the DNA TGTGCCAGCATAATTGGGACAGGGGCATCCTACGAGCAGTACTTC. The encoded protein is CASIIGTGASYEQYF.

This chain uses TRBV5-1 with TRBJ1-4; D is possibly TRBD1 (5 bases). Germline assignment: CDR1 SGHRS and CDR2 YFSETQ. The CDR3 extends over 18 amino acids. V lost 0 bases, J lost 0 bases, and 15 bases lay in between. CDR3 amino acids: CASSLVRGNHATNEKLFF. In nucleotides, the CDR3 is TGCGCCAGCAGCTTGGTCCGGGGGAATCATGCAACTAATGAAAAACTGTTTTTT.

The chain has TRBV29-1 and TRBJ2-5; possibly TRBD1 for D (6 bases). This CDR3 has 15 amino acids. Germline CDR1 is SQVTM and CDR2 is ANQGSEA. Trimming removed 6 bases from V and 7 bases from J, with 24 bases in between. CDR3 DNA: TGCAGCGTGCGTCTGGGGGACACCCAACGAGGGACCCAGTACTTC. It is translated as CSVRLGDTQRGTQYF.

The rearrangement uses TRBV4-2 and TRBJ2-1, with 11 bases fitting TRBD2. Germline CDR1 is LGHNA and CDR2 is YNFKEQ. This CDR3 is 19 amino acids long. The V and J ends lost 0 bases and 1 base, in that order; junction bases with no gene match: 8. The CDR3 loop reads CASSQDLAGGPSSYNEQFF. The CDR3 bases are TGTGCCAGCAGCCAAGACCTAGCGGGGGGTCCCTCGTCCTACAATGAGCAGTTCTTC.

The rearrangement uses TRBV6-6 and TRBJ2-5, with 8 bases aligning to TRBD1. The J call may not be correct, given that the DNA end is closer to TRBJ2-7. The germline CDR1 and CDR2 sequences are MNHNY and SVGAGI (reference sequence). The CDR3 length is 16 residues. The CDR3 sequence is CASRSRAGTGDYEQYF. The CDR3 coding sequence is TGTGCCAGCAGATCCAGGGCCGGGACAGGTGATTACGAGCAGTACTTC.

This clone has only one observation. The chain links TRBV7-2 to TRBJ1-2; 9 positions match TRBD1. The CDR3 extends over 14 amino acids. The germline gives CDR1 SGHTA, CDR2 FQGNSA. The ends lost 5 bases at V and 1 base at J; junction bases unmatched: 2. The chain's CDR3 is CASSRQGDNYGYTF. CDR3 nucleotide sequence: TGTGCCAGCAGCCGACAGGGGGATAACTATGGCTACACCTTC.

The rearrangement joins TRBV29-1 to TRBJ2-7, with 7 bases that match TRBD1. The V segment lost 6 bases and the J segment 5 bases; nucleotides outside the gene matches: 4. The CDR3 spans 11 residues. Germline V gene data show CDR1 as SQVTM and CDR2 as ANQGSEA. The CDR3 is CSVGTGDEQYF. The CDR3 DNA follows: TGCAGCGTGGGTACAGGGGACGAGCAGTACTTC.

The chain links TRBV28 to TRBJ2-7; TRBD1 agrees at 7 bases. The CDR3 runs 14 residues. The germline gives CDR1 MDHEN, CDR2 SYDVKM. Trimming at V came to 6 bases and at J to 0 bases, leaving 5 bases not matched to a gene. Written as DNA, the CDR3 is TGTGCCAGCAGACCACGACAGGGCTCCTACGAGCAGTACTTC. Translating gives CASRPRQGSYEQYF.

The chain employs TRBV5-4 and TRBJ2-2, with D tentatively TRBD2 (6 bases). The CDR3 runs to 16 residues. The V end lost 0 bases, the J end lost 1 base, and 10 bases lay between the germline ends. Germline V gene data show CDR1 as SGHNT and CDR2 as YYREEE (reference sequence). The CDR3 DNA reads TGTGCCAGCAGCTTGGGCCGGGGAGGGAACACCGGGGAGCTGTTTTTT. It yields the protein CASSLGRGGNTGELFF.

The V and J genes are TRBV28 and TRBJ1-5; TRBD1 is a possible D gene (6 bases). Germline values: CDR1 MDHEN, CDR2 SYDVKM. V shed 6 bases and J shed 0 bases, with 18 bases lying between them. This CDR3 contains 17 residues. The CDR3 spells CASSPNRVRASNQPQHF. The CDR3 DNA sequence: TGTGCCAGCAGCCCAAACAGGGTTCGGGCTAGCAATCAGCCCCAGCATTTT.

The chain recombines TRBV7-3 with TRBJ1-3; D gene uncertain. The CDR3 sequence is 15 residues long. The germline V gene encodes CDR1 SGHTA and CDR2 FQGTGA. The ends were cut back, 5 bases at V and 4 bases at J, with 15 bases in the middle. CDR3 region: CASSLPGARGNTIYF. The CDR3 nucleotides are TGTGCCAGCAGCCTCCCCGGCGCGAGGGGAAACACCATATATTTT.

This chain links TRBV5-5 with TRBJ2-1; 7 nucleotides match TRBD1. The CDR3 is made up of 13 amino acids. V lost 6 bases, J lost 7 bases, and 7 bases stayed unmatched. Germline values: CDR1 SGHKS, CDR2 YYEKEE (reference sequence). The CDR3 DNA follows: TGTGCCAGCAACTGGGACAGCGAGAATGAGCAGTTCTTC. Translating gives CASNWDSENEQFF.

The chain uses TRBV5-8 and TRBJ1-2; 8 nucleotides match TRBD1. The germline CDR1 and CDR2 sequences are SGHTS and YDEGEE. The V and J ends lost 1 base and 6 bases, in that order; junction bases with no gene match: 8. This CDR3 region has 15 residues. CDR3: CASSLLLQGGNGYTF. The CDR3 DNA sequence: TGTGCCAGCAGCTTGCTGTTACAGGGGGGAAATGGCTACACCTTC.

The genes are TRBV5-1 and TRBJ2-7; 10 bases agree with TRBD2. CDR1 SGHRS and CDR2 YFSETQ come from the germline V gene. J gave up 4 bases and V 2 bases, and 6 bases lay outside the gene matches. CDR3 size: 15 residues. CDR3 region: CASSLQRGGTYEQYF. In DNA, the CDR3 is TGCGCCAGCAGCTTACAGCGGGGGGGAACATACGAGCAGTACTTC.

The genes are TRBV6-5 and TRBJ1-2; a weak D match, TRBD1 (6 bases). The V and J ends lost 0 bases and 2 bases respectively, with 10 bases between them. Germline V gene lookup returns CDR1 MNHEY and CDR2 SVGAGI. This CDR3 comprises 15 residues. CDR3 sequence: CASSYSTGQNYGYTF. The DNA for the CDR3 is TGTGCCAGCAGTTACTCGACAGGACAGAACTATGGCTACACCTTC.

This rearrangement joins TRBV6-4 to TRBJ2-3, with 10 bases lining up with TRBD2. The CDR3 has 15 amino acids. Germline values: CDR1 MRHNA, CDR2 SNTAGT. V shed 10 bases, J shed 6 bases, and the junction held 13 bases outside the gene matches. The CDR3 DNA reads TGTGCCATCCTAGATAGCGGGGGGACGTCGGATACGCAGTATTTT. Protein product: CAILDSGGTSDTQYF.

In DNA, the CDR3 is TGTGCCAGCAGCCGTTTTACCGGGTACACCGGGGAGCTGTTTTTT. Encoded protein: CASSRFTGYTGELFF. The V gene is TRBV7-6, the J gene TRBJ2-2; unclear D gene. There are 15 residues in the CDR3. CDR1 is SGHVS and CDR2 is FNYEAQ in the germline V gene. V was shortened by 5 bases and J by 3 bases, with 13 bases between the two germline ends.

This chain joins TRBV5-5 and TRBJ2-7; tentative D call: TRBD2 (6 bases). The V end was cut by 7 bases, the J end by 1 base, with 15 bases between. Germline V gene data show CDR1 as SGHKS and CDR2 as YYEKEE (reference sequence). The CDR3 consists of 14 residues. The CDR3 region has the DNA TGTGCCAGCGGCGAGGTGGAGGGTTCCTACGAGCAGTACTTC. Protein product: CASGEVEGSYEQYF.

This chain connects TRBV9 to TRBJ1-6, with 12 bases lining up with TRBD1. V dropped 0 bases and J dropped 10; count of bases not matched to a gene: 8. The CDR3 runs 17 residues. The germline V gene has CDR1 SGDLS and CDR2 YYNGEE. DNA of the CDR3: TGTGCCAGCAGCGTAGCGGGGGACAGGGGGCTAATATCACCCCTCCACTTT. Translated: CASSVAGDRGLISPLHF.

This chain uses TRBV7-2 with TRBJ1-2; tentative D call: TRBD1 (6 bases). Between the trimmed V and J ends, which lost 5 bases and 4 bases, there was a span of 8 bases. Per the germline V gene, CDR1 is SGHTA and CDR2 is FQGNSA. The CDR3 runs 12 residues. The CDR3 DNA reads as TGTGCCAGCAGCGTGGACAGCTATGGCTACACCTTC. This encodes CASSVDSYGYTF.

The chain employs TRBV2 and TRBJ2-3, with 9 bases matching TRBD2. With 5 bases clipped from V and 4 bases from J, the junction kept 1 base outside the gene matches. The CDR3 spans 13 residues. From germline, CDR1 is SNHLY and CDR2 FYNNEI. The CDR3 DNA reads TGTGCCAGCAGTCTAGCGGGGCCAGATACGCAGTATTTT. Its translation is CASSLAGPDTQYF.

This chain links TRBV19 with TRBJ1-1, with 9 bases identical to TRBD1. The germline V gene encodes CDR1 LNHDA and CDR2 SQIVND (reference sequence). The CDR3 has 15 residues. Unmatched junction bases numbered 3, after V lost 0 bases and J lost 4 bases. CDR3 protein: CASSIDRTGATEAFF. The CDR3 DNA follows: TGTGCCAGTAGTATAGACCGGACAGGGGCCACTGAAGCTTTCTTT. The variable domain in full, with the rest retrieved from reference TRBV19 and TRBJ1-1, is DGGITQSPKYLFRKEGQNVTLSCEQNLNHDAMYWYRQDPGQGLRLIYYSQIVNDFQKGDIAEGYSVSREKKESFPLTVTSAQKNPTAFYLCASSIDRTGATEAFFGQGTRLTVV.

The chain joins TRBV21-1 to TRBJ2-5; TRBD1, the table's D call, lacks a check against the DNA. TRBV21-1 is a pseudogene. This CDR3 is built from 18 residues. The CDR3 loop reads CASSKRPVGDRGKETQYF. As DNA, the CDR3 is TGTGCCAGCAGCAAAAGGCCTGTGGGGGACAGGGGTAAAGAGACCCAGTACTTC.

V usage is TRBV6-5 and J usage is TRBJ2-7; tentative D call: TRBD2 (5 bases). CDR1 is MNHEY, CDR2 SVGAGI, per germline. V lost 6 bases, J lost 0 bases, and 15 bases lay in between. CDR3 length equals 15 residues. DNA of the CDR3: TGTGCCAGCAGGCACAAAGTTGGGAGCTCCTACGAGCAGTACTTC. Protein: CASRHKVGSSYEQYF.

The chain uses TRBV4-3 and TRBJ2-2; D remains unclear. Germline lookup yields CDR1 LGHNA and CDR2 YSLEER. The V end was cut by 0 bases, the J end by 3 bases, with 8 bases between. This CDR3 comprises 15 residues. CDR3 in amino acids: CASSQELIDTGELFF. CDR3 sequence (DNA): TGCGCCAGCAGCCAAGAATTGATAGACACCGGGGAGCTGTTTTTT.

The V call is TRBV5-1, the J call TRBJ2-1; D gene unclear. This CDR3 has 15 residues. Germline CDR1 reads SGHRS; CDR2 reads YFSETQ. The V and J ends lost 6 bases and 8 bases respectively, with 21 bases between them. The CDR3 DNA follows: TGCGCCAGCACGCCTCAGGTTCCCTTAGGCGATGAGCAGTTCTTC. This gives the protein CASTPQVPLGDEQFF. The whole variable domain, filled in from reference TRBV5-1 and TRBJ2-1, reads KAGVTQTPRYLIKTRGQQVTLSCSPISGHRSVSWYQQTPGQGLQFLFEYFSETQRNKGNFPGRFSGRQFSNSRSEMNVSTLELGDSALYLCASTPQVPLGDEQFFGPGTRLTVL.

The V gene is TRBV7-2, the J gene TRBJ2-1, with TRBD1 as a possible D gene (5 bases). Trimming took 0 bases from V and 5 from J, leaving 11 bases between them. The CDR3 contains 15 residues. Per the germline V gene, CDR1 is SGHTA and CDR2 is FQGNSA. The CDR3 region is CASSLAPQTDNEQFF. Written as DNA, the CDR3 is TGTGCCAGCAGCTTAGCACCACAGACAGACAATGAGCAGTTCTTC.

This clone was seen a few times. The gene calls are TRBV7-9 and TRBJ1-1; weak D call: TRBD1 (5 bases). Trimming shortened V by 4 bases and J by 1 base, and 10 bases separated the two germline ends. The CDR3 has 14 residues. Germline V gene lookup returns CDR1 SEHNR and CDR2 FQNEAQ (reference sequence). The CDR3 loop is CASSSRVENTEAFF. The CDR3 DNA sequence: TGTGCCAGCAGCTCCAGGGTTGAGAACACTGAAGCTTTCTTT.